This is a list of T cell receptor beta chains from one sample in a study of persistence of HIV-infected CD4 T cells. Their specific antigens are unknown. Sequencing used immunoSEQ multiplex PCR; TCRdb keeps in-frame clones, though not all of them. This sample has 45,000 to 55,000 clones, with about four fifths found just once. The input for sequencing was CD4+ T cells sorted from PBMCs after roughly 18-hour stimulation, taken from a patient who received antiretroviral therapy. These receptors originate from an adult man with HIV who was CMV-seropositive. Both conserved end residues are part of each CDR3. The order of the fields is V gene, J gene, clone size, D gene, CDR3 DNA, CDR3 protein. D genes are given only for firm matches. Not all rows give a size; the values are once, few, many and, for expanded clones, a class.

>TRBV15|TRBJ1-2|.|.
TGTGCCACCAGCAGAGAGACAACCCAGGGGTATGGCTACACCTTC
CATSRETTQGYGYTF
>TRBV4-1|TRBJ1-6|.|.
TGCGCCAGCAGCCAATTCGGGCGGGATAATTCACCCCTCCACTTT
CASSQFGRDNSPLHF
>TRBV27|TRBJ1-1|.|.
TGTGCCAGCAGCCCCGTAGAGCAGAACACTGAAGCTTTCTTT
CASSPVEQNTEAFF
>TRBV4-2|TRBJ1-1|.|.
TGTGCCAGCAGCCAAGATGGTAGGGGGAACACTGAAGCTTTCTTT
CASSQDGRGNTEAFF
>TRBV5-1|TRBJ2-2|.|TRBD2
TGCGCCAGCAGCCTGGGACTAGCGCACGGGGAGCTGTTTTTT
CASSLGLAHGELFF
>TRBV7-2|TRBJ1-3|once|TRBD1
TGTGCCAGCAGAGTTGGGACAGTCTCTGGAAACACCATATATTTT
CASRVGTVSGNTIYF
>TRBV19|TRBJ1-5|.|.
TGTGCCAGTAGTCAGAGACGGATAAATCAGCCCCAGCATTTT
CASSQRRINQPQHF
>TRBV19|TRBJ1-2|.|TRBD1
TGTGCCAGTAGTCCCCAGACAGGGGCGCTCAACTATGGCTACACCTTC
CASSPQTGALNYGYTF
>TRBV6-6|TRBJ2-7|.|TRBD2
TGTGCCAGCAGACTCTCGGGGGGCTACGAGCAGTACTTC
CASRLSGGYEQYF
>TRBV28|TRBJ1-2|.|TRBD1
TGTGCCAGCAGCTTGGGAGGACAGGGACCCTATGGCTACACCTTC
CASSLGGQGPYGYTF
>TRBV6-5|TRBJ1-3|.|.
TGTGCCAGCAGTTACGGTACCGTCCTCTCTGGAAACACCATATATTTT
CASSYGTVLSGNTIYF
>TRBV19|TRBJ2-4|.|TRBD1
TGTGCCAGTAGTATAGAGGGGACAGGTAGAGCCAAAAACATTCAGTACTTC
CASSIEGTGRAKNIQYF
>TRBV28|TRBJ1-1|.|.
TGTGCCAGCAGTTTAGGGCAGGCGAAGGAAGCTTTCTTT
CASSLGQAKEAFF
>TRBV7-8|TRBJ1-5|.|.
TGTGCCAGCAGCTTAGACTATAGCAATCAGCCCCAGCATTTT
CASSLDYSNQPQHF
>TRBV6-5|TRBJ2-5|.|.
TGTGCCAGCAGTTACTCGTTACACCCAGAGACCCAGTACTTC
CASSYSLHPETQYF
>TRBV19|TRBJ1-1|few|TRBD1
TGTGCCAGCCGACAGGGGGAAGGGAGGACTGAAGCTTTCTTT
CASRQGEGRTEAFF
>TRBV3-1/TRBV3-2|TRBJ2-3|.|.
TGTGCCAGCAGTCTACTAGTTAGCACAGATACGCAGTATTTT
CASSLLVSTDTQYF
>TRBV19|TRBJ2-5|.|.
TGTGCCAGTAGTCACCAGCCTCAAGAGACCCAGTACTTC
CASSHQPQETQYF
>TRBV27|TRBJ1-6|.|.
TGTGCCAGCAGCGAGTCTTTTTCACCCCTCCACTTT
CASSESFSPLHF
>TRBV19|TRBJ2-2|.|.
TGTGCCAGTAAACAGGGCACGGGGACCGGGGAGCTGTTTTTT
CASKQGTGTGELFF
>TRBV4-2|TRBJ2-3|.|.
TGTGCCAGCAGCCGAGAGGGCACAGATACGCAGTATTTT
CASSREGTDTQYF
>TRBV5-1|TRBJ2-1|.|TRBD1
TGCGCCAGCAGCCGGGGACAGGGGTTAAATGAGCAGTTCTTC
CASSRGQGLNEQFF
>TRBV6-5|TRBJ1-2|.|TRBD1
TGTGCCAGCATCCTTACCCTCCAGGGGGCGGGAGGCTACACCTTC
CASILTLQGAGGYTF
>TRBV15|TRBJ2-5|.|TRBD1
TGTGCCACCAGCAGATCGGGACAGGGGCAAGAGACCCAGTACTTC
CATSRSGQGQETQYF